The clone carrying this T cell receptor (beta chain) occurred a few times. Its specificity is unknown. These data come from a study of identical twins. Points from the study as a whole: Weaker excess twin sharing was observed in beta out-of-frame sequences.

V trimming: 3 bases; J trimming: 5 bases; junction bases outside the gene matches: 2. CDR1 SNHLY and CDR2 FYNNEI come from the germline V gene. This CDR3 is 13 amino acids long. cDNA molecules carried unique molecular identifiers, and template switching added a universal primer site. Via MiXCR, TCRdb re-called the 5' RACE reads, giving one row per CDR3 protein. The top ten hold approximately 5.4% of the sample, which has about 250,000 distinct CDR3 sequences, approximately 8% seen once. These records were also assigned to another study, of yellow fever vaccine responses in identical twins. According to that study: Twins reportedly had a vaccine T cell response that seemed partly convergent, partly personalized.

The receptor was derived from a woman aged 18-29 years in good health. V usage is TRBV2 and J usage is TRBJ2-7; 9 bases are shared with TRBD1. Sequenced material: CD8+ T cells sorted from blood. Here the CDR3 DNA reads TGTGCCAGCAGTGAGGGGACAGGGCACGAGCAGTACTTC. Its protein product is CASSEGTGHEQYF. The full variable domain, in which reference TRBV2 and TRBJ2-7 provide the parts outside the CDR3, is EPEVTQTPSHQVTQMGQEVILRCVPISNHLYFYWYRQILGQKVEFLVSFYNNEISEKSEIFDDQFSVERPDGSNFTLKIRSTKLEDSAMYFCASSEGTGHEQYFGPGTRLTVT.